This TCR beta chain originates from a study of T-cell reconstitution after alpha-beta-depleted transplantation in children. Researchers prepared the TCRbeta library using unique molecular identifiers, the study reports. TCRdb reprocessed the PCR reads with MiXCR, giving one entry per CDR3 protein. Here the sample spans about 400,000 distinct CDR3 sequences, approximately 12% being singletons. This TCR was sampled from a human donor who donated a stem cell graft to a child with Fanconi anemia. Source: PBMCs, taken from the stem cell graft.

CDR3 amino acids: CASSPDTINYGYTF. The CDR3 bases are TGTGCCAGCAGCCCGGACACGATTAACTATGGCTACACCTTC. The chain has TRBV6-1 and TRBJ1-2, with D perhaps TRBD1 (5 bases). The CDR3 is 14 amino acids. Germline V gives CDR1 MNHNS, CDR2 SASEGT. Trimming removed 6 bases at V and 1 base at J, with 12 bases between.